This is a list of T cell receptor beta chains from one sample in a study of OX40 agonist ivuxolimab in advanced cancers. Sequenced by immunoSEQ multiplex PCR; TCRdb stores in-frame clones only, minus some. The sample consists of around 45,000 clones, about 86% of them appearing once. The source was CD4+ or CD8+ T cells sorted from blood, collected in a trial of the OX40 agonist ivuxolimab. The receptors were sampled from an adult with an advanced solid tumor such as melanoma, head and neck, liver or kidney cancer. Each CDR3 is given with its conserved first and last residue. A D gene is named only where the DNA matches it firmly. Clone size is given for some rows only: seen once, a few or many times, or a class if the clone is expanded.

d_gene,abundance,j_gene,v_gene,CDR3aa,CDR3nt
TRBD1,NA,TRBJ1-6,TRBV6-1,CASTPGTDLSPLHF,TGTGCCAGCACCCCCGGGACAGACCTTTCACCCCTCCACTTT
TRBD1,NA,TRBJ2-2,TRBV29-1,CSVQGGNTGELFF,TGCAGCGTTCAAGGGGGCAACACCGGGGAGCTGTTTTTT
TRBD2,NA,TRBJ2-7,TRBV12-5,CAPPSHSGSLRYEQYF,TGTGCTCCACCCTCCCACAGCGGGAGTCTCAGGTACGAGCAGTACTTC
TRBD1,NA,TRBJ2-5,TRBV11-2,CASSLDSGGWTQYF,TGTGCCAGCAGCTTAGACTCAGGGGGATGGACCCAGTACTTC
NA,NA,TRBJ2-7,TRBV11-3,CASSCRTAYYEQYF,TGTGCCAGCAGCTGCCGGACAGCTTATTACGAGCAGTACTTC
NA,NA,TRBJ2-3,TRBV28,CASSPQTDTQYF,TGTGCCAGCAGTCCCCAAACAGATACGCAGTATTTT
NA,NA,TRBJ1-4,TRBV4-3,CASSAGMGDEKLFF,TGCGCCAGCAGCGCTGGGATGGGGGATGAAAAACTGTTTTTT
NA,NA,TRBJ2-1,TRBV9,CASSAQGNSYNEQFF,TGTGCCAGCAGCGCGCAGGGAAACTCCTACAATGAGCAGTTCTTC
NA,NA,TRBJ1-3,TRBV5-1,CASSPVGTGNTIYF,TGCGCCAGCAGCCCGGTGGGGACTGGAAACACCATATATTTT
NA,NA,TRBJ2-7,TRBV6-5,CASSYSGGFDEQYF,TGTGCCAGCAGTTACTCAGGAGGGTTTGACGAGCAGTACTTC
NA,once,TRBJ2-3,TRBV6-1,CASSLLGGAEDTQYF,TGTGCCAGCAGTTTACTAGGGGGGGCCGAAGATACGCAGTATTTT
TRBD1,once,TRBJ1-1,TRBV9,CASSVEGGGMNTEAFF,TGTGCCAGCAGCGTAGAAGGGGGCGGAATGAACACTGAAGCTTTCTTT
NA,NA,TRBJ1-2,TRBV28,CASSPLGRRAYGYTF,TGTGCCAGCAGTCCGCTAGGGAGAAGAGCCTATGGCTACACCTTC
TRBD2,NA,TRBJ2-3,TRBV11-2,CASSVRTSGVSTDTQYF,TGTGCCAGCAGCGTACGGACTAGCGGGGTTAGCACAGATACGCAGTATTTT
NA,NA,TRBJ2-3,TRBV6-4,CASSSGDTDTQYF,TGTGCCAGCAGTTCAGGGGACACAGATACGCAGTATTTT
TRBD1,NA,TRBJ1-1,TRBV4-2,CASSQDGDRGNTEAFF,TGTGCCAGCAGCCAAGATGGGGACAGGGGGAACACTGAAGCTTTCTTT
TRBD1,NA,TRBJ1-4,TRBV9,CASSPGGGPGEKLFF,TGTGCCAGCAGCCCAGGGGGGGGTCCGGGTGAAAAACTGTTTTTT
NA,NA,TRBJ1-4,TRBV5-1,CASRPDGHEKLFF,TGCGCCAGCAGACCGGACGGACACGAAAAACTGTTTTTT
NA,NA,TRBJ2-5,TRBV11-2,CASSLGGFPQETQYF,TGTGCCAGCAGCTTAGGAGGTTTCCCTCAAGAGACCCAGTACTTC
TRBD1,once,TRBJ2-5,TRBV11-1,CASSFTSLGTVQETQYF,TGTGCCAGCAGCTTTACGTCCCTAGGGACAGTCCAAGAGACCCAGTACTTC
NA,NA,TRBJ2-1,TRBV29-1,CSVDPAATNNEQFF,TGCAGCGTTGATCCGGCAGCTACCAATAATGAGCAGTTCTTC
NA,once,TRBJ2-3,TRBV15,CATSRARGTDTQYF,TGTGCCACCAGCAGAGCGAGGGGCACAGATACGCAGTATTTT
TRBD2,NA,TRBJ2-2,TRBV7-2,CASILVPSGAGELFF,TGTGCCAGCATTCTAGTCCCTAGCGGGGCCGGGGAGCTGTTTTTT
NA,NA,TRBJ1-5,TRBV6-1,CASSEVFQRRPQHF,TGTGCCAGCAGTGAAGTCTTTCAACGGCGGCCCCAGCATTTT
NA,once,TRBJ2-1,TRBV7-6,CASSFQIRRKNNEQFF,TGTGCCAGCAGCTTCCAAATCAGACGGAAAAACAATGAGCAGTTCTTC
TRBD1,once,TRBJ2-1,TRBV28,CASSVGRGRHHNEQFF,TGTGCCAGCAGTGTCGGAAGGGGGCGTCATCACAATGAGCAGTTCTTC
TRBD1,NA,TRBJ1-1,TRBV5-5,CASSFQRAGQGNTEAFF,TGTGCCAGCAGCTTCCAACGGGCGGGACAGGGGAACACTGAAGCTTTCTTT
TRBD2,NA,TRBJ2-5,TRBV28,CASRRRLAGQETQYF,TGTGCCAGCAGGCGTAGACTAGCGGGACAAGAGACCCAGTACTTC
NA,NA,TRBJ1-1,TRBV19,CASSIGGGVRTEAFF,TGTGCCAGTAGTATTGGGGGAGGAGTGAGGACTGAAGCTTTCTTT